This T cell receptor beta chain emerged from a study of control samples from healthy donors and cancer patients. Data came from immunoSEQ multiplex PCR; TCRdb stores just in-frame clones and leaves some out. The sample records about 60,000 clones, 90% being singletons. The V gene lost 0 bases and the J gene lost 0 bases, with 10 bases spanning the gap. The CDR3 loop spans 16 amino acids. Germline CDR1 is SGHDT and CDR2 is YYEEEE. The chain is built from TRBV5-6 and TRBJ1-5, with D unclear. The TCR originated in a woman aged 45-59 years with colorectal cancer. Specimen: PBMCs. The CDR3 loop reads CASSLGGGNSNQPQHF. For the CDR3, the DNA is TGTGCCAGCAGCTTGGGCGGAGGGAATAGCAATCAGCCCCAGCATTTT.